The 21 T cell receptor beta chains below were found in one sample sequenced in a study of T cell responses to AZD1222 COVID-19 vaccine (TCRdb year 2021). The library was generated by the immunoSEQ multiplex PCR assay. TCRdb stores this immuneACCESS table with in-frame sequences only. Part of the clones is absent; in the studies checked, under half of the shortfall reflects unresolved V genes, and no reason is known for the rest. The sample data list 150,000 to 200,000 clones, and approximately 91% of these were observed just once. The biggest ten clones account for nearly 1% of the sample. This specimen's time point label, per the study, means: baseline before first vaccination. Specimen: peripheral blood, collected on day 0 of AZD1222 vaccination. These TCRs come from an adult in good health.

The gene calls are TRBV28 and TRBJ1-5; 8 positions match TRBD1. Germline assignment: CDR1 MDHEN and CDR2 SYDVKM. This CDR3 comprises 16 residues. The J segment lost 4 bases and the V segment lost 6 bases, leaving 11 bases of the junction unmatched. The CDR3 loop reads CASSPVIGTGNQPQHF. CDR3 DNA: TGTGCCAGCAGCCCCGTCATCGGGACAGGAAATCAGCCCCAGCATTTT.

The chain employs TRBV7-3 and TRBJ2-5; D might be TRBD2 (5 bases). Per the germline V gene, CDR1 is SGHTA and CDR2 is FQGTGA. There are 13 residues in the CDR3. V was shortened by 5 bases and J by 0 bases, with 7 bases between the two germline ends. Here the CDR3 reads CASSRGYQETQYF. CDR3 DNA: TGTGCCAGCAGCCGAGGGTACCAAGAGACCCAGTACTTC.

The chain employs TRBV6-2 or TRBV6-3 and TRBJ2-7; D is undetermined. Trimming cost V 2 bases and J 6 bases, with 8 bases left between them. Germline assignment: CDR1 MNHEY and CDR2 SVGEGT. This CDR3 region has 12 residues. The CDR3 coding sequence is TGTGCCAGCAGTTACAGAAGCTCCGAGCAGTACTTC. The encoded protein is CASSYRSSEQYF.

The chain recombines TRBV18 with TRBJ2-1; 8 bases map to TRBD2. Germline-derived CDR1 and CDR2 are KGHSH and LQKENI. This CDR3 has 17 amino acids. V was pared by 1 base and J by 0 bases, with 5 bases of the junction left unmatched. The CDR3 region has the DNA TGTGCCAGCTCACCACGGACTAGCAGTAGCTCCTACAATGAGCAGTTCTTC. Protein sequence: CASSPRTSSSSYNEQFF.

The rearrangement joins TRBV7-2 to TRBJ1-5; tentative D call: TRBD1 (5 bases). The CDR3 has 15 amino acids. Germline CDR1 is SGHTA and CDR2 is FQGNSA. V gave up 5 bases and J gave up 3 bases, with 14 bases separating them. The CDR3 bases are TGTGCCAGCAGCCGTAGCTTTGGGACCAATCAGCCCCAGCATTTT. It translates to CASSRSFGTNQPQHF.

The chain carries TRBV9 and TRBJ1-3; perhaps TRBD1 as D (6 bases). V was clipped by 2 bases and J by 4 bases, with 13 bases between them. Germline loops: CDR1 SGDLS, CDR2 YYNGEE. This CDR3 is 15 amino acids long. CDR3 sequence reads: CASSVAHQGGNTIYF. CDR3 nucleotides: TGTGCCAGCAGCGTTGCACATCAGGGGGGAAACACCATATATTTT.

In nucleotides, the CDR3 is TGCGCCAGCAGGCCGGACAGCCCAGATACGCAGTATTTT. Amino acid sequence: CASRPDSPDTQYF. The gene calls are TRBV5-1 and TRBJ2-3; the D gene is possibly TRBD1 (6 bases). CDR1 and CDR2 from the germline V gene are SGHRS and YFSETQ. This CDR3 region has 13 residues. The V gene lost 5 bases and the J gene lost 4 bases, with 11 bases spanning the gap.

The rearrangement uses TRBV9 and TRBJ2-2; a weak D match, TRBD2 (6 bases). The V gene lost 3 bases and the J gene lost 7 bases, with 16 bases spanning the gap. Germline assignment: CDR1 SGDLS and CDR2 YYNGEE. The CDR3 has 15 residues. The CDR3 loop reads CASSADAGLSGELFF. CDR3 DNA sequence: TGTGCCAGCAGCGCCGACGCGGGGTTGAGCGGGGAGCTGTTTTTT.

The V gene is TRBV19, the J gene TRBJ1-6; D ambiguous. V lost 6 bases and J lost 0, with 15 bases in between. The germline V gene has CDR1 LNHDA and CDR2 SQIVND (reference sequence). This CDR3 is built from 17 residues. The CDR3 sequence: CASSPSQRSSYNSPLHF. The CDR3 bases are TGTGCCAGTAGCCCATCCCAGCGGAGCTCCTATAATTCACCCCTCCACTTT.

The CDR3, as DNA: TGTGCCACCAGTGATGGGACAGGAGGTCGGGGCTACACCTTC. It translates to CATSDGTGGRGYTF. The V call is TRBV24-1, the J call TRBJ1-2; 8 nucleotides match TRBD1. Germline CDR1 is KGHDR and CDR2 is SFDVKD. This CDR3 spans 14 amino acids. After removal of 3 bases from V and 8 bases from J, the junction contained 7 bases not matched to a gene.

This sequence joins TRBV10-1 and TRBJ2-1, with TRBD2 matching 8 bases. This CDR3 region has 16 residues. V lost 10 bases to trimming and J lost 1 base; unmatched junction nucleotides: 12. Germline V CDR1 and CDR2: WNHNN, SYGVQD (reference sequence). The CDR3, as DNA: TGCGCCACCAGCCGGAATAGCGGGAAATCCTACAATGAGCAGTTCTTC. Residues: CATSRNSGKSYNEQFF.

The chain couples TRBV7-2 to TRBJ2-1, with D perhaps matching TRBD2 (6 bases). Deletions cut 0 bases from V and 3 bases from J, with 12 bases between. Germline CDR1 reads SGHTA; CDR2 reads FQGNSA. The CDR3 sequence is 16 residues long. The CDR3 sequence: CASSLAGGRGYNEQFF. CDR3 bases: TGTGCCAGCAGCTTAGCGGGGGGACGGGGCTACAATGAGCAGTTCTTC. Complete variable domain (other parts from reference TRBV7-2 and TRBJ2-1): GAGVSQSPSNKVTEKGKDVELRCDPISGHTALYWYRQSLGQGLEFLIYFQGNSAPDKSGLPSDRFSAERTGGSVSTLTIQRTQQEDSAVYLCASSLAGGRGYNEQFFGPGTRLTVL.

The chain uses TRBV6-5 and TRBJ1-1; TRBD1 aligns across 7 bases. The germline CDR1 and CDR2 sequences are MNHEY and SVGAGI. Unmatched junction bases numbered 6, after V lost 2 bases and J lost 0 bases. CDR3 length: 16 residues. The CDR3, as DNA: TGTGCCAGCAGTTACGCGACAGGGAGAATGAACACTGAAGCTTTCTTT. This sequence encodes CASSYATGRMNTEAFF.

The gene calls are TRBV19 and TRBJ2-7; 14 bases agree with TRBD2. Per the germline V gene, CDR1 is LNHDA and CDR2 is SQIVND (reference sequence). This CDR3 is 15 amino acids long. The junction had 5 bases not matched to a gene; V was cut back by 6 bases and J by 4 bases. In DNA, the CDR3 is TGTGCCAGTAGCGGGACTAGCGGGAGTGCTTACGAGCAGTACTTC. Translating gives CASSGTSGSAYEQYF.

The rearrangement joins TRBV7-9 to TRBJ1-2; TRBD1 agrees at 7 bases. V trimming: 0 bases; J trimming: 2 bases; junction bases outside the gene matches: 9. CDR1 SEHNR and CDR2 FQNEAQ come from the germline V gene (reference sequence). This CDR3 has 17 residues. The CDR3 sequence is CASSLATGAARNYGYTF. The CDR3, as DNA: TGTGCCAGCAGCTTAGCAACAGGGGCCGCAAGGAACTATGGCTACACCTTC.

This rearrangement joins TRBV4-2 to TRBJ1-2, with D unclear. This CDR3 spans 15 amino acids. Germline V lookup: CDR1 LGHNA, CDR2 YNFKEQ. Trimming removed 0 bases at V and 3 bases at J, with 11 bases between. The CDR3 loop is CASSQDRREHYGYTF. As DNA, the CDR3 is TGTGCCAGCAGCCAAGACCGCCGGGAACACTATGGCTACACCTTC.

The chain combines TRBV7-3 with TRBJ2-3; the D gene is possibly TRBD1 (6 bases). CDR3 size: 13 residues. Between the trimmed V and J ends, which lost 10 bases and 0 bases, there was a span of 11 bases. Germline values: CDR1 SGHTA, CDR2 FQGTGA. The CDR3, as DNA: TGTGCCACCTCAGGGGACAGCACAGATACGCAGTATTTT. Protein: CATSGDSTDTQYF.

This sequence joins TRBV7-9 and TRBJ2-7; 8 bases are shared with TRBD1. CDR1 and CDR2 from the germline V gene are SEHNR and FQNEAQ (reference sequence). The V and J ends lost 1 base and 0 bases, in that order; junction bases with no gene match: 5. The CDR3 spans 16 residues. For the CDR3, the DNA is TGTGCCAGCAGCTTAGAGTCTACAGGGGGCTCCTACGAGCAGTACTTC. This sequence encodes CASSLESTGGSYEQYF.

The rearrangement joins TRBV18 to TRBJ2-7; 9 positions match TRBD1. The CDR3 is made up of 16 amino acids. The V gene's germline CDR1 is KGHSH and CDR2 LQKENI. V dropped 2 bases and J dropped 3; count of bases not matched to a gene: 8. The CDR3 protein is CASSPTGGQGSYEQYF. The DNA of the CDR3 is TGTGCCAGCTCACCAACCGGGGGACAGGGTAGCTACGAGCAGTACTTC.

The rearrangement uses TRBV29-1 and TRBJ1-2; D unclear. The ends were cut back, 7 bases at V and 8 bases at J, with 14 bases in the middle. Germline V gene lookup returns CDR1 SQVTM and CDR2 ANQGSEA. The CDR3 extends over 11 amino acids. The CDR3 sequence: CSAGEVRGYTF. The CDR3 nucleotides read TGCAGCGCAGGAGAGGTTAGGGGCTACACCTTC.

V and J are TRBV15 and TRBJ2-7; TRBD2 matches at 8 bases. Trimming at V came to 0 bases and at J to 5 bases, leaving 18 bases not matched to a gene. The CDR3 contains 19 residues. The germline V gene encodes CDR1 LNHNV and CDR2 YYDKDF (reference sequence). The CDR3 is CATSRDYLFDGAGGDEQYF. The CDR3 DNA sequence: TGTGCCACCAGCAGAGATTATCTTTTTGATGGGGCGGGGGGTGACGAGCAGTACTTC.